These T cell receptor beta chains were read from a single sample in a study of blood T cells in healthy people across ages. Via MiXCR, TCRdb re-called the 5' RACE reads, giving one row per CDR3 protein. Among about 800,000 distinct CDR3 sequences listed, just under 25% were seen once. These data are also associated with another study on T cells of mothers and their children.

Input material: blood. The receptors were gathered from a boy younger than 18 in good health. Both conserved end residues are trimmed from each CDR3. The order of the fields is V gene, clone size, J gene, CDR3 protein. Size is stated for part of the rows, as once, few or many counts, or as a class when the clone is expanded.

>TRBV20-1|few|TRBJ2-1
SARDAGEMRQF
>TRBV11-2|few|TRBJ1-2
ASSSQGDYGYT
>TRBV19|many|TRBJ2-1
ASSRRRETNEQF
>TRBV7-2|.|TRBJ2-1
ASSSLAGGGYNEQF
>TRBV12-3/TRBV12-4|.|TRBJ1-2
ASSLAPTGGNYGYT
>TRBV7-2|many|TRBJ2-5
ASSLGPGEETQY
>TRBV5-6|.|TRBJ2-1
ASSLLRQGGNEQF
>TRBV10-2|.|TRBJ1-1
ASSEGLWAGDTEAF
>TRBV29-1|few|TRBJ2-3
SVRGQGYTDTQY
>TRBV28|few|TRBJ2-3
ASSLIGGPLADTQY
>TRBV4-3|.|TRBJ1-1
ASSWSGDGTEAF
>TRBV15|few|TRBJ1-5
ATSRDRGDRSNQPQH
>TRBV5-1|few|TRBJ2-1
ASSYGTGGRNEQF
>TRBV20-1|few|TRBJ2-5
SARDWTSGRPETQY
>TRBV2|few|TRBJ2-3
ASRGSGRPRGDTQY
>TRBV12-3/TRBV12-4|few|TRBJ2-5
ASSFGLAVQQQETQY
>TRBV12-3/TRBV12-4|.|TRBJ1-1
ASSFGRDTEAF
>TRBV15|.|TRBJ2-5
ATSRDRSETQY
>TRBV28|.|.
ASRALRTAYEQY
>TRBV20-1|.|TRBJ1-2
SAVLTGYNYGYT
>TRBV18|.|TRBJ1-1
ASSQSIPMNTEAF
>TRBV5-1|few|.
ASSSQDGRDVEQY
>TRBV3-1|.|TRBJ2-1
ASSYRAVAGKRGNEQF
>TRBV10-2|.|TRBJ2-4
ASSGDSGGAPKNIQY
>TRBV10-3|.|TRBJ2-1
AISVEAADEQF
>TRBV6-6|few|TRBJ2-4
ASSYSLPQGPLAKNIQY
>TRBV4-1|few|TRBJ2-1
ASSQVGDNEQF
>TRBV7-9|few|TRBJ2-1
ASSFLTNEQF
>TRBV29-1|few|TRBJ2-3
SVEGDRADAQY
>TRBV6-6|.|TRBJ2-5
ASSYSLLAQETQY
>TRBV27|.|TRBJ2-1
ASSSATRQESYNEQF
>TRBV28|few|TRBJ2-7
ASSPGLAGPSYEQY
>TRBV12-3/TRBV12-4|.|TRBJ1-6
ASSLPGKLNSPLH
>TRBV6-2/TRBV6-3|.|TRBJ2-5
ASSRGTDQETQY
>TRBV29-1|few|TRBJ2-5
SAESTGGSETQY
>TRBV6-5|.|TRBJ1-4
ASGLRVEKLF
>TRBV21-1|.|TRBJ2-5
ASSSVQRWDNQETQY